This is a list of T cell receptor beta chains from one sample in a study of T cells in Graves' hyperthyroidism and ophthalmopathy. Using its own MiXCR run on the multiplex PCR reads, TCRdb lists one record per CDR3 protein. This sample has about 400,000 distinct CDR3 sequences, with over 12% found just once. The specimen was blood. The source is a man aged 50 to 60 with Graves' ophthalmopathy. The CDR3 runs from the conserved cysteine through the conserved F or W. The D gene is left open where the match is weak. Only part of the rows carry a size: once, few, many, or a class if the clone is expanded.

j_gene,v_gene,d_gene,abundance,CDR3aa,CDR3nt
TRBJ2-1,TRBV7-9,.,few,CTSSVLEGTGHNEQFF,TGTACCAGCAGCGTACTTGAGGGGACGGGACACAATGAGCAGTTCTTC
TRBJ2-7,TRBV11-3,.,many,CASSLDQRGYEQYF,TGTGCCAGCAGCTTAGATCAACGGGGATACGAGCAGTACTTC
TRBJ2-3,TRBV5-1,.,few,CASSPDSPADTQYF,TGCGCCAGCAGCCCAGACAGCCCCGCAGATACGCAGTATTTT
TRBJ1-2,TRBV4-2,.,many,CASSQVGQGSYGYTF,TGTGCCAGCAGCCAAGTAGGTCAGGGTAGCTATGGCTACACCTTC
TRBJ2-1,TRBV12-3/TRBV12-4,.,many,CASSLSGGIYNEQFF,TGTGCCAGCAGTTTATCGGGCGGGATCTACAATGAGCAGTTCTTC
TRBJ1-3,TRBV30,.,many,CAWSTGGSGNTIYF,TGTGCCTGGAGTACGGGGGGATCTGGAAACACCATATATTTT
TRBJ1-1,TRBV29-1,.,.,CSVEEGVGTEAFF,TGCAGCGTTGAAGAAGGGGTCGGGACTGAAGCTTTCTTT
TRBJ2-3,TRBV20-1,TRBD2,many,CSASRTSGLITDTQYF,TGCAGTGCTAGCAGGACTAGCGGCCTGATCACAGATACGCAGTATTTT
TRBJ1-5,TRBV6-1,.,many,CASSSTQGSNQPQHF,TGTGCCAGCAGTTCCACTCAGGGGAGCAATCAGCCCCAGCATTTT
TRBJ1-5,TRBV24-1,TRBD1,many,CATSEGGQGANQPQHF,TGTGCCACCAGTGAAGGAGGACAGGGGGCGAATCAGCCCCAGCATTTT
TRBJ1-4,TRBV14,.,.,CASSPQMGEKLFF,TGTGCCAGCAGCCCCCAGATGGGTGAAAAACTGTTTTTT
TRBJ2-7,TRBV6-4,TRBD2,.,CASSDSRRAGVHEQYF,TGTGCCAGCAGTGACTCCCGGCGGGCGGGAGTCCACGAGCAGTACTTC
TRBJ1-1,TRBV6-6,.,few,CASSYGPGMNTEAFF,TGTGCCAGCAGTTACGGGCCGGGAATGAACACTGAAGCTTTCTTT
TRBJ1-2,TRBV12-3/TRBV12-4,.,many,CASSATNYGYTF,TGTGCCAGCAGTGCAACTAACTATGGCTACACCTTC
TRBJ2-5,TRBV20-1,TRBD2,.,CSAREDQGGGVETQYF,TGCAGTGCTAGAGAGGATCAGGGCGGGGGGGTAGAGACCCAGTACTTC
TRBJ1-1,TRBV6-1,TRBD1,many,CASKEGQTIGTEAFF,TGTGCCAGCAAGGAGGGACAGACCATCGGCACTGAAGCTTTCTTT
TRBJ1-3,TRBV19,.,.,CASSMGGSGNTIYF,TGTGCCAGTAGTATGGGGGGCTCTGGAAACACCATATATTTT
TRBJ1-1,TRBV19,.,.,CASGGEAFF,TGTGCCAGTGGGGGGGAAGCTTTCTTT
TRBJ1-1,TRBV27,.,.,CASRTGAPTEAFF,TGTGCCAGCAGGACCGGGGCGCCCACTGAAGCTTTCTTT
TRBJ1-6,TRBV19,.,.,CASSIGAADNSPLHF,TGTGCCAGTAGTATAGGTGCAGCTGACAATTCACCCCTCCACTTT
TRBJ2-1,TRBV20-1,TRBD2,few,CSASSPWASGSNEQFF,TGCAGTGCTAGCTCTCCCTGGGCTAGCGGGAGCAATGAGCAGTTCTTC
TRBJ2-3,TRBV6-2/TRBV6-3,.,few,CASRKDSGTPQYF,TGTGCCAGCAGGAAGGACTCCGGGACTCCGCAGTATTTT
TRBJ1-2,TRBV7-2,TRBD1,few,CASSADRGVSYTF,TGTGCCAGCAGCGCCGACAGGGGAGTAAGCTACACCTTC
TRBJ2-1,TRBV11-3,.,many,CASSAIGIFEQFF,TGTGCCAGCAGCGCAATCGGGATTTTCGAGCAGTTCTTC
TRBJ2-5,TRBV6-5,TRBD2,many,CASSYSRTSAQETQYF,TGTGCCAGCAGTTACTCGAGGACTAGCGCCCAAGAGACCCAGTACTTC
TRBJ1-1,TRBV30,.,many,CAWSGGDGTEAFF,TGTGCCTGGAGTGGGGGTGATGGCACTGAAGCTTTCTTT
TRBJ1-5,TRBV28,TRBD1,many,CASSWDSPRPQHF,TGTGCCAGCAGTTGGGACAGTCCGCGGCCCCAGCATTTT
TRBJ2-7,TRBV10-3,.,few,CAISQGAYEQYF,TGTGCCATCAGCCAGGGAGCCTACGAGCAGTACTTC
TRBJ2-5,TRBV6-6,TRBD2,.,CASRRAFSGGTQYF,TGTGCCAGCAGAAGGGCGTTCTCGGGAGGGACCCAGTACTTC
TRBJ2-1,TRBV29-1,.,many,CSAGTRANEQFF,TGCAGCGCCGGGACCAGGGCCAATGAGCAGTTCTTC
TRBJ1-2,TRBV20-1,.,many,CSAPGQSYGYTF,TGCAGTGCTCCCGGACAGAGCTATGGCTACACCTTC
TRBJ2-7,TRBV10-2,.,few,CASSEEQRIYEQYF,TGCGCCAGCAGTGAGGAGCAGAGGATATACGAGCAGTACTTC
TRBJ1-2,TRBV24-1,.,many,CATSDTLYGSDDYGYTF,TGTGCCACCAGTGATACCCTGTACGGGTCGGACGACTATGGCTACACCTTC
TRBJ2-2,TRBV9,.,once,CASSRGRGAGELFF,TGTGCCAGCAGCCGGGGCAGGGGTGCCGGGGAGCTGTTTTTT
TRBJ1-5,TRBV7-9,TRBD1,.,CASSNSGGMDQPQHF,TGTGCCAGCAGCAACTCAGGGGGTATGGATCAGCCCCAGCATTTT
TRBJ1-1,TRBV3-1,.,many,CASSQGLAGTEAFF,TGTGCCAGCAGCCAAGGACTTGCCGGCACTGAAGCTTTCTTT
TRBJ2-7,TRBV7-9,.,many,CASSLGPLEQYF,TGTGCCAGCAGCTTAGGGCCTCTCGAGCAGTACTTC
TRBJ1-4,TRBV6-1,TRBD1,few,CASRLGRDRGLGEKLFF,TGTGCCAGCAGATTAGGCCGGGACAGGGGATTAGGTGAAAAACTGTTTTTT
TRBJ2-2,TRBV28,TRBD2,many,CASSFSGGASGSGELFF,TGTGCCAGCAGTTTTAGCGGTGGAGCTAGCGGAAGCGGGGAGCTGTTTTTT
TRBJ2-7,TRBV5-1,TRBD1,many,CASSLFTGTGNGEQYF,TGCGCCAGCAGCTTGTTTACCGGGACAGGGAATGGCGAGCAGTACTTC
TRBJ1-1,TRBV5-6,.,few,CASSYGAAEAFF,TGTGCCAGCAGCTATGGGGCCGCTGAAGCTTTCTTT
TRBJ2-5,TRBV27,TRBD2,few,CASSYNERGGTQYF,TGTGCCAGCAGCTACAATGAGCGGGGAGGGACCCAGTACTTC
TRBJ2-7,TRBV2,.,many,CASRDSLAYEQYF,TGTGCCAGCAGGGACTCCCTGGCTTACGAGCAGTACTTC
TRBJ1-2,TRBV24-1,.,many,CATSLENNYGYTF,TGTGCCACCAGTCTCGAGAATAACTATGGCTACACCTTC
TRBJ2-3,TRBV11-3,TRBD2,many,CASSLAPAGVSTDTQYF,TGTGCCAGCAGCTTGGCCCCGGCGGGAGTGAGTACAGATACGCAGTATTTT
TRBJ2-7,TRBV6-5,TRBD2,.,CASSYVRLAGPYEQYF,TGTGCCAGCAGTTACGTCCGCCTAGCGGGGCCGTACGAGCAGTACTTC
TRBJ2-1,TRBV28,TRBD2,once,CASVGLGIAGRYNEQFF,TGTGCCAGCGTCGGGCTCGGGATAGCGGGCCGTTACAATGAGCAGTTCTTC
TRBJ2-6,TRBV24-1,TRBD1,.,CAQIAAGVPGQGASGANVLTF,TGTGCCCAAATTGCGGCTGGGGTCCCGGGACAGGGAGCGTCTGGGGCCAACGTCCTGACTTTC
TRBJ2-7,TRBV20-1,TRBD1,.,CSFRPGQGADYEQYF,TGCAGTTTTCGACCGGGACAGGGGGCTGACTACGAGCAGTACTTC
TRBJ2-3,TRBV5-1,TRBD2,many,CASSLDGTSADTQYF,TGCGCCAGCAGCTTGGATGGGACTAGCGCAGATACGCAGTATTTT
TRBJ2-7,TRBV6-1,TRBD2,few,CASSRDGTTSPYEQYF,TGTGCCAGCAGTAGAGACGGGACTACCTCTCCCTACGAGCAGTACTTC
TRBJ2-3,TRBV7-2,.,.,CASSFLLSEFSTDTQYF,TGTGCCAGCAGCTTTCTCCTGTCCGAGTTTAGCACAGATACGCAGTATTTT
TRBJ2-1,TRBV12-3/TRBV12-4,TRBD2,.,CASSLAGLESNEQFF,TGTGCCAGCAGTTTAGCGGGACTAGAGAGCAATGAGCAGTTCTTC
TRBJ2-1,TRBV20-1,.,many,CSAGRRVNEQFF,TGCAGTGCTGGTAGGAGGGTAAATGAGCAGTTCTTC
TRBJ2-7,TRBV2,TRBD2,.,CASSVQRGLYEQYF,TGTGCCAGCAGTGTACAGCGGGGCCTCTACGAGCAGTACTTC